This T cell receptor beta chain was observed in a study of shared clonotypes between healthy human individuals. This clone was observed at least ten times. Its target is not known. The donors were all Caucasian adults (living in Nashville, Tennessee). Sequencing used immunoSEQ multiplex PCR; TCRdb keeps in-frame clones, though not all of them. Of just over 2,000,000 clones listed, 90% to 95% were seen once; the top ten hold more than 0.1%. Study-wide points: Sorted-subset sequencing was shown by rarefaction to be incomplete despite large depth. Clonotypes which were not shared had lower generation probabilities than clonotypes that all four donors shared. Sample collection involved blood only; tissue repertoires are likely different.

The germline V gene encodes CDR1 SGHDN and CDR2 FVKESK. The CDR3 has 12 amino acids. V was cut by 0 bases and J by 7 bases, with 6 bases left in between. The sequence came from a man younger than 35 in good health. The V call is TRBV14, the J call TRBJ2-5, with unresolved D. Material for sequencing was naive CD4+ T cells sorted from blood. The subset is: CD45RA+ positively selected. The CDR3 here is CASSQDVGTQYF. CDR3 DNA sequence: TGTGCCAGCAGCCAAGATGTCGGGACCCAGTACTTC.